Each of the 9 T cell receptor beta chains below was sequenced from the same sample in a study of shared clonotypes between healthy human individuals. This table comes from immunoSEQ multiplex PCR, and its TCRdb copy is limited to in-frame clones, with some not included. The sample consists of about 2.1 million clones, more than 85% of them appearing once. The naive CD8 population came from CD45RO-negative cells selected for CCR7, without terminally differentiated effector memory CD45RA+ cells. Material: naive CD8+ T cells from PBMCs. The source of these receptors is a young man in good health. Some clones in this sample may be carry-over from other donors' samples.

The genes are TRBV30 and TRBJ1-5; no clear D. V dropped 5 bases and J dropped 2 bases, with 10 bases sitting between them. CDR1 GTSNPN and CDR2 SVGIG come from the germline V gene (reference sequence). The CDR3 has 13 residues. CDR3 sequence reads: CAWDESGNQPQHF. The CDR3 region has the DNA TGTGCCTGGGACGAGTCAGGCAATCAGCCCCAGCATTTT.

The genes are TRBV27 and TRBJ1-1; 7 bases align to TRBD1. The germline CDR1 and CDR2 sequences are MNHEY and SMNVEV (reference sequence). This CDR3 contains 16 residues. The J segment lost 1 base and the V segment lost 6 bases, leaving 11 bases of the junction unmatched. CDR3 in DNA: TGTGCCAGCAGGCCCCAGGTGGAGGGGGCGAACACTGAAGCTTTCTTT. Its translation: CASRPQVEGANTEAFF.

This CDR3 reads CASSHPAGGQTGELFF. The CDR3, as DNA: TGCGCCAGCAGCCACCCAGCGGGAGGGCAGACCGGGGAGCTGTTTTTT. The gene calls are TRBV4-3 and TRBJ2-2, with 10 bases fitting TRBD2. Per germline, CDR1 LGHNA and CDR2 YSLEER. The CDR3 totals 16 residues. Trimming at V came to 3 bases and at J to 5 bases, leaving 6 bases not matched to a gene.

The CDR3 is CASSAWDRVGEQYF. The CDR3 DNA is TGTGCCAGCAGCGCGTGGGACAGGGTCGGCGAGCAGTACTTC. The rearrangement uses TRBV9 and TRBJ2-7; TRBD1 aligns across 9 bases. This CDR3 has 14 amino acids. V lost 3 bases, J lost 6 bases, and 7 bases stayed unmatched. The germline CDR1 and CDR2 sequences are SGDLS and YYNGEE. The entire variable domain, with the rest obtained from reference TRBV9 and TRBJ2-7, is as follows: DSGVTQTPKHLITATGQRVTLRCSPRSGDLSVYWYQQSLDQGLQFLIQYYNGEERAKGNILERFSAQQFPDLHSELNLSSLELGDSALYFCASSAWDRVGEQYFGPGTRLTVT.

The chain carries TRBV6-6 and TRBJ2-7, with 10 bases identical to TRBD2. There are 16 residues in the CDR3. CDR1 MNHNY and CDR2 SVGAGI come from the germline V gene (reference sequence). With 0 bases clipped from V and 4 bases from J, the junction kept 6 bases outside the gene matches. Written as DNA, the CDR3 is TGTGCCAGCAGTTACTCTAAGCGGGAGGGCCTTTACGAGCAGTACTTC. Its translation is CASSYSKREGLYEQYF.

The J gene is TRBJ2-3, the V gene TRBV28; the D is unclear. This CDR3 has 15 residues. CDR1 is MDHEN, CDR2 SYDVKM, per germline. V was clipped by 1 base and J by 3 bases, with 11 bases between them. CDR3 coding DNA: TGTGCCAGCAGTTTATACCCTAGTGTTACAGATACGCAGTATTTT. This encodes CASSLYPSVTDTQYF.

This chain uses TRBV7-9 with TRBJ2-1, with 8 bases identical to TRBD2. Germline loops: CDR1 SEHNR, CDR2 FQNEAQ (reference sequence). CDR3 length equals 15 residues. The junction had 6 bases not matched to a gene; V was cut back by 8 bases and J by 0 bases. CDR3: CASAYLAGSYNEQFF. The CDR3 DNA follows: TGTGCCAGCGCCTACCTAGCGGGCTCCTACAATGAGCAGTTCTTC.

The CDR3 coding sequence is TGTGCCAGCAGCCAAGATTTGACTAGCGGGAGTGTCCACGAGCAGTACTTC. It codes for CASSQDLTSGSVHEQYF. The chain employs TRBV4-2 and TRBJ2-7; the match to TRBD2 covers 12 bases. Unmatched junction bases numbered 8, after V lost 0 bases and J lost 5 bases. The CDR3 spans 17 residues. CDR1 and CDR2 from the germline V gene are LGHNA and YNFKEQ.

The genes are TRBV4-1 and TRBJ2-5; perhaps TRBD1 as D (6 bases). Trimming pared 8 bases from V and 3 bases from J, leaving 13 bases between. Germline V gene sequence: CDR1 MGHRA, CDR2 YSYEKL. The CDR3 runs 13 residues. The CDR3 DNA sequence: TGCGCCAGCGGGTGGGACACAGAAGAGACCCAGTACTTC. Translation: CASGWDTEETQYF.